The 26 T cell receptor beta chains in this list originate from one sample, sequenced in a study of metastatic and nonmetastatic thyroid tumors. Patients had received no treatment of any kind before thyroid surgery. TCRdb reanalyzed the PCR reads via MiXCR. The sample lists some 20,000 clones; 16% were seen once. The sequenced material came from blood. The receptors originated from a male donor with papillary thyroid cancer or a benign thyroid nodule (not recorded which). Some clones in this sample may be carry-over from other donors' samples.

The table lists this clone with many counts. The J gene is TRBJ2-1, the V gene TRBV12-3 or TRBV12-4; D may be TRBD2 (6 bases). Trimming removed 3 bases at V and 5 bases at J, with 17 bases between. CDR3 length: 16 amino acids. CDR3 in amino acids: CASSLTTSGVNNEQFF. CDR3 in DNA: TGTGCCAGCAGTTTGACTACCTCGGGAGTAAACAATGAGCAGTTCTTC.

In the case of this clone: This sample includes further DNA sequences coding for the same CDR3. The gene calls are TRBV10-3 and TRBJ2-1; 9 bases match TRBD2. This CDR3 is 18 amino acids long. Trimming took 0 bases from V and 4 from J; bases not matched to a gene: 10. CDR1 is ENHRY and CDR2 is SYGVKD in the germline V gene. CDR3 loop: CAISESETSGTFYNEQFF. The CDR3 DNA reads TGTGCCATCAGTGAGTCCGAGACTAGCGGAACGTTTTACAATGAGCAGTTCTTC.

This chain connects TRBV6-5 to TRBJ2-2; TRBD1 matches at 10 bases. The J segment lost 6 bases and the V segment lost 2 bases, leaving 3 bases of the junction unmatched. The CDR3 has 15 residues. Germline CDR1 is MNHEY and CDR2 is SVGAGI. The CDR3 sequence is CASSYGTGVPGELFF. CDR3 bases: TGTGCCAGCAGTTACGGGACAGGGGTGCCCGGGGAGCTGTTTTTT.

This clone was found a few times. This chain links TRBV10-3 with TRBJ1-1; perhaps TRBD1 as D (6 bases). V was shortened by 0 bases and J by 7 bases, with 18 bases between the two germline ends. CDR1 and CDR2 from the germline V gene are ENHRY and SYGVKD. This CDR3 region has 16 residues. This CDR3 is CAISESSDRQSNEAFF. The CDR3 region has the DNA TGTGCCATCAGTGAGTCGAGTGACAGGCAATCTAATGAAGCTTTCTTT.

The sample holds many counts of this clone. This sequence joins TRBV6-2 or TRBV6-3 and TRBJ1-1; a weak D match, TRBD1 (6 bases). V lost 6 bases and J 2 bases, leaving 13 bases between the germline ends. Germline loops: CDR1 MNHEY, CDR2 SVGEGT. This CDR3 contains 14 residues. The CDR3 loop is CASRPTGANTEAFF. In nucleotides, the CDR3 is TGTGCCAGCAGACCTACGGGGGCTAACACTGAAGCTTTCTTT.

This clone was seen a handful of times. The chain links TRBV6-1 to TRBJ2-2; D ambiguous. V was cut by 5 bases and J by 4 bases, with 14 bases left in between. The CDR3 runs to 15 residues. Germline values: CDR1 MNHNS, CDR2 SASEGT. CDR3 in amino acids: CASSPLVHSTGELFF. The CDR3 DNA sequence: TGTGCCAGCAGTCCCCTAGTCCACTCCACCGGGGAGCTGTTTTTT.

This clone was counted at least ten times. This chain's CDR3 is CASSQLLAGEGETQYF. The CDR3 DNA follows: TGCGCCAGCAGCCAACTACTAGCGGGAGAGGGTGAGACCCAGTACTTC. This sequence joins TRBV4-3 and TRBJ2-5; TRBD2 matches 11 bases. CDR1 LGHNA and CDR2 YSLEER come from the germline V gene. This CDR3 has 16 residues. V gave up 2 bases and J gave up 5 bases; unmatched junction bases: 7.

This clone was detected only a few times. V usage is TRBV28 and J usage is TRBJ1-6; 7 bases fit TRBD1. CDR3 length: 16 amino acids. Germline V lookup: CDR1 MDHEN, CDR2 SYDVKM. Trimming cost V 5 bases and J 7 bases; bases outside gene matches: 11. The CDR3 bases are TGTGCCAGCAGTGTCTCAACAGGGGATGGGAATTCACCCCTCCACTTT. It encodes CASSVSTGDGNSPLHF.

The CDR3 spells CASSLTTGGFNQPQHF. CDR3 DNA: TGCGCCAGCAGCCTAACAACAGGGGGCTTCAATCAGCCCCAGCATTTT. The rearrangement joins TRBV4-1 to TRBJ1-5, with 9 bases fitting TRBD1. This CDR3 spans 16 amino acids. Germline V gene lookup returns CDR1 MGHRA and CDR2 YSYEKL. V lost 4 bases, J lost 3 bases, and 7 bases stayed unmatched.

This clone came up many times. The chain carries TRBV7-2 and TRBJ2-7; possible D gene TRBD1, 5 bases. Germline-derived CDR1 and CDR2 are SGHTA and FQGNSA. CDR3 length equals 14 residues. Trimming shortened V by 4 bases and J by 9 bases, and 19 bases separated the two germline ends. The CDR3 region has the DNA TGTGCCAGCAGCTGGCCTCTGGGGCAGGGTGGGCAGTACTTC. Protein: CASSWPLGQGGQYF.

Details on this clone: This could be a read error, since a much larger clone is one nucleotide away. The CDR3 region is CSASSQGVCQPQHF. The CDR3 DNA reads TGCAGTGCTAGCTCCCAGGGGGTCTGTCAGCCCCAGCATTTT. The V call is TRBV20-1, the J call TRBJ1-5, with 7 bases fitting TRBD1. The V and J ends lost 3 bases and 6 bases, in that order; junction bases with no gene match: 8. CDR3 length: 14 residues. CDR1 and CDR2 from the germline V gene are DFQATT and SNEGSKA (reference sequence).

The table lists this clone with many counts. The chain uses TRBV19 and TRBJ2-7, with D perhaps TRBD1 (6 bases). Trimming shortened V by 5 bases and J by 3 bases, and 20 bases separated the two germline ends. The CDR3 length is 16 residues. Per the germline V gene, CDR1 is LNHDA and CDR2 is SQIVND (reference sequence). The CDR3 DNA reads TGTGCCAGTAGTTCTTTATCTGGGACAAGGGGCTACGAGCAGTACTTC. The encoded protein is CASSSLSGTRGYEQYF.

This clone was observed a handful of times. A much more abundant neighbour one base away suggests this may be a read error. The CDR3 DNA reads as TGTGCCAGCAGCTTTATTGGTATAGATACGCAGTATTTT. This sequence encodes CASSFIGIDTQYF. V and J are TRBV7-3 and TRBJ2-3, with D unresolved. V was trimmed by 3 bases and J by 5 bases, leaving 9 bases between them. CDR3 size: 13 residues. Looked up from germline, CDR1 is SGHTA and CDR2 is FQGTGA.

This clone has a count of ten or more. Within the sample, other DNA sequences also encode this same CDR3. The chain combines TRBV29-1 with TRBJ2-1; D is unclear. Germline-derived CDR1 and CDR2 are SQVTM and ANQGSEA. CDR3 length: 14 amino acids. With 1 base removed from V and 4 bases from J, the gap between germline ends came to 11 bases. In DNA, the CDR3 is TGCAGCGTTGAAGCTAGTGAACTTTACAATGAGCAGTTCTTC. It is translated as CSVEASELYNEQFF.

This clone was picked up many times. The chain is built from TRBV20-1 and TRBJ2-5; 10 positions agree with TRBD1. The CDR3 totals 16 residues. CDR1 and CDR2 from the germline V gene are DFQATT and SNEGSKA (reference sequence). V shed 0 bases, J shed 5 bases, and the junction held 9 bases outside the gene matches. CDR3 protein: CSARDGPPGQGETQYF. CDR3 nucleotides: TGCAGTGCTAGAGATGGGCCCCCGGGACAGGGGGAGACCCAGTACTTC.

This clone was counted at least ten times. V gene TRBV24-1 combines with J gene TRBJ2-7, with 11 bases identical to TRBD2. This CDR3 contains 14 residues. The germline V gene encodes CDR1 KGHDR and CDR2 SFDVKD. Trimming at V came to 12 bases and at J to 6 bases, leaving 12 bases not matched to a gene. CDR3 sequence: CASSPLAGVLEQYF. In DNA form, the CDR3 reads TGTGCCTCTTCACCACTAGCGGGAGTTCTCGAGCAGTACTTC.

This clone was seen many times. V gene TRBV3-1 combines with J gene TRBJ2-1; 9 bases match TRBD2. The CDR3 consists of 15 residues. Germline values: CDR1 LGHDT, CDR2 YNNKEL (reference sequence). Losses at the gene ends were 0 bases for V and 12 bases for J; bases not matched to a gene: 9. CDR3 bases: TGTGCCAGCAGCCAAGAAGGAAGACTAGCGGTTGGGCAGTTCTTC. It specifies CASSQEGRLAVGQFF.

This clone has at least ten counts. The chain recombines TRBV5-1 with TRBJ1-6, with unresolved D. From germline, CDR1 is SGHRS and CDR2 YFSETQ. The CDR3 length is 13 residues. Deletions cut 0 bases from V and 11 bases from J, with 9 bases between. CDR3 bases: TGCGCCAGCAGCTTGGCCGGGGTGGCACCCCTCCACTTT. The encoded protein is CASSLAGVAPLHF.

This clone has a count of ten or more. CDR3 in DNA: TGTGCCTGGAGTCCACAAAGGGTTAGCAAAAACATTCAGTACTTC. This encodes CAWSPQRVSKNIQYF. This chain joins TRBV30 and TRBJ2-4; D is undetermined. Per the germline V gene, CDR1 is GTSNPN and CDR2 is SVGIG (reference sequence). The CDR3 spans 15 residues. The germline V and J ends were trimmed by 2 bases and 3 bases, with 14 bases remaining between them.

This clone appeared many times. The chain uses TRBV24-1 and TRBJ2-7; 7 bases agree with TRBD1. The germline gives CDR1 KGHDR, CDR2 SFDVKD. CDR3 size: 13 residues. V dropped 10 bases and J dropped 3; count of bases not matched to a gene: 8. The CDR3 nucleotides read TGTGCCACTTCGGGGACAGACAACTACGAGCAGTACTTC. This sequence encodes CATSGTDNYEQYF.

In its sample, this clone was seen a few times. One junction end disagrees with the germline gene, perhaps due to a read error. The CDR3 nucleotides are TGTGCCAGTAGTATAGGTAGGGCATTTGATCATCCCCAGCATTTT. This sequence encodes CASSIGRAFDHPQHF. This chain connects TRBV19 to TRBJ1-5; no reliable D call. Per germline, CDR1 LNHDA and CDR2 SQIVND (reference sequence). The CDR3 totals 15 residues.

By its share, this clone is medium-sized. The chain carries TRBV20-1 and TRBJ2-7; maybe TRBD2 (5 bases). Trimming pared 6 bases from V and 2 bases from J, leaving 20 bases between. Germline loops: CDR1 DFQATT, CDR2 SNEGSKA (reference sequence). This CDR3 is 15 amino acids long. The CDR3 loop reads CSAPDGGQNPYEQYF. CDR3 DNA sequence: TGCAGTGCCCCGGACGGCGGGCAGAACCCCTACGAGCAGTACTTC.

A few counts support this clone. CDR3 DNA: TGTGCCAGCAGTGACAGGGAGGAGGGCAGCCAGCCCCAGCATTTT. This gives the protein CASSDREEGSQPQHF. The chain uses TRBV6-1 and TRBJ1-5; a possible D gene is TRBD1 (5 bases). The CDR3 has 15 residues. Germline CDR1 reads MNHNS; CDR2 reads SASEGT. V was pared by 3 bases and J by 7 bases, with 16 bases between.

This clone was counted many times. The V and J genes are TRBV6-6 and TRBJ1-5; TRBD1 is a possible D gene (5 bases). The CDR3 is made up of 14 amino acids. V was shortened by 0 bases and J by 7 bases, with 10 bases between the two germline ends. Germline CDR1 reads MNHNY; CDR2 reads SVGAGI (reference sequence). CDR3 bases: TGTGCCAGCAGTTACTCGTCCTGGGGGCAGCCCCAGCATTTT. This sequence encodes CASSYSSWGQPQHF.

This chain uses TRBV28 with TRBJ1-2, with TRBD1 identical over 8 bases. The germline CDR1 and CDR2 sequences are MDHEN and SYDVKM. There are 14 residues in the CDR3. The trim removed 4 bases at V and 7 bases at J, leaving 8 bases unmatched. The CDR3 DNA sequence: TGTGCCAGCAGTTCGATCGGGACAGGAGGTGGCTACACCTTC. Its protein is CASSSIGTGGGYTF.

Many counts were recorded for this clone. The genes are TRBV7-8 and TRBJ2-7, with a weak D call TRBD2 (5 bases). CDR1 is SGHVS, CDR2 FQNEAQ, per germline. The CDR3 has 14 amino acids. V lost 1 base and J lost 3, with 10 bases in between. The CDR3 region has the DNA TGTGCCAGCAGCTTAGGGGTGGGAGACTACGAGCAGTACTTC. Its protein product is CASSLGVGDYEQYF.